This TCR beta chain was found in a study of blood T cells in healthy people across ages. In regard to this clonotype: Its matching antigen is unknown.

Overall study findings and caveats: Age brought a roughly linear fall in TCR beta diversity measured per million T cells. Diversity of TCR beta correlated strongly with naive T cell percentage.

The second PCR ran roughly 7 to 12 cycles with a sample-barcoded 5' primer and J-beta primers. TCRdb used MiXCR to reprocess the 5' RACE reads, holding one entry per CDR3 protein. The table includes under 950,000 distinct CDR3 sequences, 22% detected once. CDR1 is KGHDR and CDR2 is SFDVKD in the germline V gene. Deletions cut 6 bases from V and 6 bases from J, with 7 bases between. This CDR3 is built from 12 residues. This sequence joins TRBV24-1 and TRBJ1-4; no definite D call. This TCR came from a man in his 70s in good health. The sample comprised blood. Here the CDR3 DNA reads TGTGCCACCAGTAACGACGATGAAAAACTGTTTTTT. It is translated as CATSNDDEKLFF.